Below are 18 T cell receptor beta chains sequenced from a single sample in a study of human T cells and chemical hapten exposure (dated by TCRdb to 2020 to 2022). This specimen's time point label, per the study, means: patch test 3, about 24 weeks after DPC sensitization. Taken with the paper, the label for treatment or condition translates to: therapeutic diphenylcyclopropenone sensitization with weekly scalp DPC. Library generation was performed with RACE. Reads for this sample came from a NextSeq 500. TCRdb trimmed public reads at Q25 via fastp, called clones via MiXCR and kept in-frame beta chains. Identical CDR3 protein sequences are pooled into one entry, listed with their most common genes and DNA. The sample table contains some 170,000 distinct CDR3 sequences; only one count was recorded for 25% to 35% of them. Of the sample, 2.1% falls within the top ten clones. This specimen was whole blood, taken in connection with sensitization to the hapten diphenylcyclopropenone (DPC). Receptor source: a woman younger than 30 with alopecia areata. Some clones in this sample may be carry-over from other donors' samples.

The chain carries TRBV6-6 and TRBJ2-7, with 11 bases fitting TRBD2. V gave up 6 bases and J gave up 1 base; unmatched junction bases: 8. The CDR3 is 16 residues long. Germline V gene data show CDR1 as MNHNY and CDR2 as SVGAGI (reference sequence). The CDR3: CASRLTTSGSSYEQYF. As DNA, the CDR3 is TGTGCCAGCAGATTAACCACTAGCGGGAGTTCCTACGAGCAGTACTTC.

This clonotype has at least ten counts. CDR3 loop: CASSSRGETQYF. As DNA, the CDR3 is TGTGCCAGCAGCTCTAGGGGGGAGACCCAGTACTTC. The V call is TRBV7-2, the J call TRBJ2-5, with a tentative D call TRBD1 (6 bases). The V end lost 4 bases, the J end lost 5 bases, and 8 bases lay between the germline ends. Germline-derived CDR1 and CDR2 are SGHTA and FQGNSA. This CDR3 has 12 residues.

This clonotype was counted a single time. V is TRBV2 and J is TRBJ1-4; weak D call: TRBD1 (5 bases). Trimming took 2 bases from V and 7 from J, leaving 14 bases between them. The CDR3 is 15 amino acids. Germline-derived CDR1 and CDR2 are SNHLY and FYNNEI. CDR3 in DNA: TGTGCCAGCAGTGAACACCAGGGTCCAGCTGAAAAACTGTTTTTT. Translation: CASSEHQGPAEKLFF. Combining the CDR3 with reference TRBV2 and TRBJ1-4 gives the whole variable domain EPEVTQTPSHQVTQMGQEVILRCVPISNHLYFYWYRQILGQKVEFLVSFYNNEISEKSEIFDDQFSVERPDGSNFTLKIRSTKLEDSAMYFCASSEHQGPAEKLFFGSGTQLSVL.

The chain employs TRBV27 and TRBJ1-6; the D is unclear. The CDR3 spans 15 residues. The germline V gene has CDR1 MNHEY and CDR2 SMNVEV (reference sequence). Between the trimmed V and J ends, which lost 2 bases and 0 bases, there was a span of 5 bases. The CDR3 reads CASSLEGSYNSPLHF. The CDR3 DNA reads TGTGCCAGCAGTTTAGAGGGCTCCTATAATTCACCCCTCCACTTT.

The chain carries TRBV7-2 and TRBJ2-7; possibly TRBD1 for D (5 bases). The ends were cut back, 0 bases at V and 7 bases at J, with 13 bases in the middle. The CDR3 is made up of 14 amino acids. Germline CDR1 SGHTA, CDR2 FQGNSA. The CDR3 DNA reads as TGTGCCAGCAGCTTAGCGTCCAGGGTGGGGGAGCAGTACTTC. It encodes CASSLASRVGEQYF.

This clonotype occurred a few times. The V call is TRBV7-9, the J call TRBJ1-3, with TRBD1 matching over 10 bases. From germline, CDR1 is SEHNR and CDR2 FQNEAQ (reference sequence). With V trimmed by 5 bases and J by 7 bases, 11 bases remained unmatched. This CDR3 has 16 amino acids. The CDR3 region is CASSTPRQGARNTIYF. DNA for the CDR3: TGTGCCAGCAGCACCCCAAGACAGGGGGCGCGGAACACCATATATTTT.

This clonotype was counted only a few times. The chain joins TRBV24-1 to TRBJ1-5, with D unresolved. CDR3 length: 14 amino acids. Germline loops: CDR1 KGHDR, CDR2 SFDVKD. Trimming shortened V by 12 bases and J by 3 bases, and 17 bases separated the two germline ends. CDR3 sequence: CAALTRHYNQPQHF. DNA for the CDR3: TGTGCCGCCCTCACTAGACATTACAATCAGCCCCAGCATTTT.

This clonotype was seen only a few times. This chain links TRBV18 with TRBJ2-7; D may correspond to TRBD1 or TRBD2 (6 bases each). V was trimmed by 1 base and J by 3 bases, leaving 10 bases between them. Germline CDR1 KGHSH, CDR2 LQKENI. This CDR3 contains 14 residues. As DNA, the CDR3 is TGTGCCAGCTCACCACGGGGGGCAGACTACGAGCAGTACTTC. This translates into CASSPRGADYEQYF. The complete variable domain, with remaining parts taken from reference TRBV18 and TRBJ2-7, reads NAGVMQNPRHLVRRRGQEARLRCSPMKGHSHVYWYRQLPEEGLKFMVYLQKENIIDESGMPKERFSAEFPKEGPSILRIQQVVRGDSAAYFCASSPRGADYEQYFGPGTRLTVT.

This clonotype was counted a few times. The chain recombines TRBV9 with TRBJ1-5; 8 bases agree with TRBD1. Germline lookup yields CDR1 SGDLS and CDR2 YYNGEE. This CDR3 comprises 17 residues. With 3 bases clipped from V and 1 base from J, the junction kept 9 bases outside the gene matches. The CDR3, as DNA: TGTGCCAGCAGCGGCTACGACAGGGGCATAAGCAATCAGCCCCAGCATTTT. Translating gives CASSGYDRGISNQPQHF. Using reference TRBV9 and TRBJ1-5 for the parts outside the CDR3, the full variable domain is DSGVTQTPKHLITATGQRVTLRCSPRSGDLSVYWYQQSLDQGLQFLIQYYNGEERAKGNILERFSAQQFPDLHSELNLSSLELGDSALYFCASSGYDRGISNQPQHFGDGTRLSIL.

V gene TRBV29-1 combines with J gene TRBJ2-5; 11 positions match TRBD2. This CDR3 is built from 14 residues. The ends lost 8 bases at V and 4 bases at J; junction bases unmatched: 9. Germline CDR1 reads SQVTM; CDR2 reads ANQGSEA. The CDR3 spells CSLLAGGRGETQYF. Here the CDR3 DNA reads TGCAGCCTCCTAGCGGGAGGACGAGGAGAGACCCAGTACTTC.

This clonotype has just a few counts. The gene calls are TRBV2 and TRBJ2-5; D perhaps matches TRBD1 (6 bases). Looked up from germline, CDR1 is SNHLY and CDR2 is FYNNEI. The CDR3 spans 14 residues. The germline V and J ends were trimmed by 7 bases and 2 bases, with 14 bases remaining between them. The CDR3 spells CASIRTVAQETQYF. The CDR3 region has the DNA TGTGCCAGCATTCGGACAGTGGCACAAGAGACCCAGTACTTC.

The V and J genes are TRBV6-6 and TRBJ2-1, with 11 bases identical to TRBD2. J lost 2 bases, V lost 7 bases, and 4 bases had no gene match. This CDR3 contains 15 residues. The germline gives CDR1 MNHNY, CDR2 SVGAGI (reference sequence). This chain's CDR3 is CASNRLAGPYNEQFF. CDR3 DNA sequence: TGTGCCAGCAACAGACTAGCGGGGCCCTACAATGAGCAGTTCTTC.

This chain joins TRBV5-1 and TRBJ1-1, with a weak D call TRBD1 (5 bases). Germline V lookup: CDR1 SGHRS, CDR2 YFSETQ. The CDR3 extends over 14 amino acids. Trimming removed 4 bases from V and 4 bases from J, with 14 bases in between. CDR3 loop: CASSARGGGTEAFF. The CDR3 DNA reads TGCGCCAGCAGCGCGCGGGGCGGTGGCACTGAAGCTTTCTTT.

This clonotype was detected once. V gene TRBV6-2 or TRBV6-3 combines with J gene TRBJ2-1; 11 bases map to TRBD1. Germline lookup yields CDR1 MNHEY and CDR2 SVGEGT. Trimming cost V 0 bases and J 3 bases; bases outside gene matches: 4. The length of the CDR3 is 17 residues. CDR3 residues: CASSYSDRGHLYNEQFF. CDR3 nucleotide sequence: TGTGCCAGCAGTTACTCGGACAGGGGGCATCTCTACAATGAGCAGTTCTTC.

Remarks on this clonotype: Germline is not matched at one junction end, which may reflect a read error. The V and J genes are TRBV6-4 and TRBJ2-2; TRBD2 matches 13 bases. CDR3 length equals 16 residues. Per germline, CDR1 MRHNA and CDR2 SNTAGT. The CDR3 loop reads CASSAGTSGVPGELVF. In DNA form, the CDR3 reads TGTGCCAGCAGTGCCGGGACTAGCGGGGTCCCCGGGGAGCTGGTTTTT.

The chain links TRBV7-2 to TRBJ2-3; D not certain. V was trimmed by 5 bases and J by 1 base, leaving 7 bases between them. Germline loops: CDR1 SGHTA, CDR2 FQGNSA. The CDR3 loop spans 13 amino acids. This CDR3 is CASSTTCTDTQYF. The CDR3 DNA follows: TGTGCCAGCAGCACGACCTGCACAGATACGCAGTATTTT.

This clonotype was recorded a few times. The gene calls are TRBV15 and TRBJ1-4, with TRBD1 as a possible D gene (5 bases). The CDR3 extends over 15 amino acids. The germline gives CDR1 LNHNV, CDR2 YYDKDF (reference sequence). Trimming cost V 5 bases and J 4 bases, with 14 bases left between them. CDR3 in amino acids: CATSRTQGSNEKLFF. The DNA for the CDR3 is TGTGCCACCAGCCGAACCCAGGGCAGTAATGAAAAACTGTTTTTT.

The J gene is TRBJ1-1, the V gene TRBV5-6, with D uncertain. Germline CDR1 SGHDT, CDR2 YYEEEE. Trimming cost V 4 bases and J 2 bases, with 6 bases left between them. This CDR3 is built from 12 residues. The CDR3 sequence is CASSEINTEAFF. The CDR3 region has the DNA TGTGCCAGCAGCGAAATAAACACTGAAGCTTTCTTT.